The 8 T cell receptor beta chains below come from one sample, sequenced in a study of human thymus T cells. TCRdb keeps only in-frame clones here, not all; method: immunoSEQ multiplex PCR. This sample has around 44,000 clones, with 90% to 95% found just once. The specimen was blood. The receptors originated from a boy younger than two with a congenital heart defect but otherwise immunologically healthy.

The chain combines TRBV11-2 with TRBJ2-7, with 10 nucleotides matching TRBD1. J was trimmed by 2 bases and V by 3 bases; bases with no gene match: 4. This CDR3 spans 15 amino acids. Germline V gene data show CDR1 as SGHAT and CDR2 as FQNNGV. The CDR3 DNA reads TGTGCCAGCAGCTTCCGGACAGGGGGGGCCTACGAGCAGTACTTC. Protein product: CASSFRTGGAYEQYF.

The V call is TRBV27, the J call TRBJ1-2; the D is unclear. The germline CDR1 and CDR2 sequences are MNHEY and SMNVEV (reference sequence). This CDR3 is built from 13 residues. V shed 6 bases and J shed 1 base, with 9 bases lying between them. The CDR3 protein is CASRGRLNYGYTF. The CDR3 bases are TGTGCCAGCAGAGGACGGCTTAACTATGGCTACACCTTC.

The chain combines TRBV7-2 with TRBJ1-2, with unresolved D. CDR1 and CDR2 (germline): SGHTA, FQGNSA. This CDR3 is built from 12 residues. The germline V and J ends were trimmed by 2 bases and 6 bases, with 7 bases remaining between them. CDR3 sequence: CASSLLAHGYTF. CDR3 nucleotides: TGTGCCAGCAGCTTATTGGCGCATGGCTACACCTTC.

This chain joins TRBV11-3 and TRBJ1-4, with unresolved D. The germline V gene has CDR1 SGHNT and CDR2 YENEEA. CDR3 size: 15 residues. V lost 0 bases to trimming and J lost 3 bases, with 8 bases between them. CDR3 sequence: CASSLDSSANEKLFF. In DNA form, the CDR3 reads TGTGCCAGCAGCTTAGATTCGTCTGCTAATGAAAAACTGTTTTTT.

This chain joins TRBV2 and TRBJ2-1, with 9 bases aligning to TRBD1. Trimming at V came to 6 bases and at J to 4 bases, leaving 4 bases not matched to a gene. CDR1 is SNHLY and CDR2 is FYNNEI in the germline V gene. The CDR3 loop spans 14 amino acids. This CDR3 is CASSRDRVYNEQFF. DNA of the CDR3: TGTGCCAGCAGCCGGGACAGGGTTTACAATGAGCAGTTCTTC. The variable domain in full, completed from reference TRBV2 and TRBJ2-1, reads EPEVTQTPSHQVTQMGQEVILRCVPISNHLYFYWYRQILGQKVEFLVSFYNNEISEKSEIFDDQFSVERPDGSNFTLKIRSTKLEDSAMYFCASSRDRVYNEQFFGPGTRLTVL.

The V and J genes are TRBV28 and TRBJ2-4, with D possibly being TRBD1 or TRBD2 (5 bases each). V lost 6 bases and J lost 2, with 20 bases in between. Germline CDR1 MDHEN, CDR2 SYDVKM. CDR3 length equals 17 residues. The CDR3 reads CASRPGTRHGTKNIQYF. Here the CDR3 DNA reads TGTGCCAGCAGGCCGGGGACCCGCCATGGAACCAAAAACATTCAGTACTTC.

V is TRBV10-3 and J is TRBJ2-1; D is ambiguous. Germline-derived CDR1 and CDR2 are ENHRY and SYGVKD. V lost 3 bases and J 7 bases, leaving 16 bases between the germline ends. There are 15 residues in the CDR3. This CDR3 reads CAISDGKTITNEQFF. CDR3 DNA: TGTGCCATCAGTGATGGGAAGACCATCACAAATGAGCAGTTCTTC.

The CDR3 is CASSWTGGSNQPQHF. In DNA, the CDR3 is TGTGCCAGCAGCTGGACAGGGGGAAGCAATCAGCCCCAGCATTTT. The rearrangement uses TRBV7-2 and TRBJ1-5, with TRBD1 identical over 10 bases. CDR1 SGHTA and CDR2 FQGNSA come from the germline V gene. The CDR3 sequence is 15 residues long. V dropped 4 bases and J dropped 1; count of bases not matched to a gene: 1.